The source of this T cell receptor beta chain is a study of vaccination effects on CD4 cells after COVID-19. This clone has only a few counts. Its target is not known. Germline V CDR1 and CDR2: MNHNS, SASEGT. CDR3 length equals 11 residues. V gave up 1 base and J gave up 9 bases, with 4 bases separating them. On day 10 of culture, CD4+ T cells were separated out. Every participant took two doses of the BNT162b2 or mRNA-1273 vaccine. The vaccine recipients had no prior SARS-CoV-2 infection, with negative nucleocapsid antibodies. Assay: immunoSEQ multiplex PCR; the TCRdb copy retains only in-frame clones and omits some. Altogether around 40,000 clones are present, 60% to 75% being singletons, with the ten largest covering roughly a tenth.

The chain joins TRBV6-1 to TRBJ2-1; the D is unclear. This material consisted of CD4+ T cells from PBMCs cultured without peptide, taken after COVID-19 vaccination. The receptor was isolated from a human donor who received a COVID-19 vaccine. The CDR3 nucleotides are TGTGCCAGCAGTGAAGTAGGTGAGCAGTTCTTC. Protein: CASSEVGEQFF.